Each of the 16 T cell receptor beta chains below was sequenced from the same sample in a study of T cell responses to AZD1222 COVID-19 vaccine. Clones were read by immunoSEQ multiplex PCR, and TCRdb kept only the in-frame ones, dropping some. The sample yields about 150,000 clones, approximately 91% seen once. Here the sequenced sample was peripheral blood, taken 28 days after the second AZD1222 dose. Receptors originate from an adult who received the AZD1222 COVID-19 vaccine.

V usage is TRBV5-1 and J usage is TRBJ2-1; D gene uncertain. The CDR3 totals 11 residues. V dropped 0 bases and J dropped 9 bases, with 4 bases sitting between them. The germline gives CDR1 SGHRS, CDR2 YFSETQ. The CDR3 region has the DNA TGCGCCAGCAGCTTGGTCGTTGAGCAGTTCTTC. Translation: CASSLVVEQFF.

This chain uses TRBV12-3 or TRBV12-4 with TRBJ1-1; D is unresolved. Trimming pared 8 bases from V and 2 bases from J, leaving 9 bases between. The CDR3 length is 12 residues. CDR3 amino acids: CASGRDNTEAFF. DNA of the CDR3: TGTGCCAGCGGGCGGGATAACACTGAAGCTTTCTTT.

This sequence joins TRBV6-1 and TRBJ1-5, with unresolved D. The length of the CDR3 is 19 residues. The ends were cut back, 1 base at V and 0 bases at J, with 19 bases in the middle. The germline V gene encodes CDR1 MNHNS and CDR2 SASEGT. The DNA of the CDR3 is TGTGCCAGCAGTGAAGTCTGGACGGGGAATGTCTATAGCAATCAGCCCCAGCATTTT. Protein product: CASSEVWTGNVYSNQPQHF.

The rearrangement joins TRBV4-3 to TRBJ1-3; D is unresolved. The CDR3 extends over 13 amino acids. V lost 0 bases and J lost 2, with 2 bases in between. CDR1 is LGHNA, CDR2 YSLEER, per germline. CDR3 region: CASSQDPGNTIYF. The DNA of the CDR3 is TGCGCCAGCAGCCAAGACCCTGGAAACACCATATATTTT.

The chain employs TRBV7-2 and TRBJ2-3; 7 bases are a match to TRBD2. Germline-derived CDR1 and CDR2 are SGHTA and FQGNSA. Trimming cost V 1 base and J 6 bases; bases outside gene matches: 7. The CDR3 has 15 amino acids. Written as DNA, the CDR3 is TGTGCCAGCAGCTTAGTGGCGGGAGCATCGGATACGCAGTATTTT. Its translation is CASSLVAGASDTQYF.

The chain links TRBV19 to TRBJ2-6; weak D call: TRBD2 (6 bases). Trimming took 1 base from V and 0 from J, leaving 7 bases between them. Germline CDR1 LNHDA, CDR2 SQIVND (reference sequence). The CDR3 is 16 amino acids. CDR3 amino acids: CASSIAGGSGANVLTF. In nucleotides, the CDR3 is TGTGCCAGTAGTATAGCCGGGGGCTCTGGGGCCAACGTCCTGACTTTC.

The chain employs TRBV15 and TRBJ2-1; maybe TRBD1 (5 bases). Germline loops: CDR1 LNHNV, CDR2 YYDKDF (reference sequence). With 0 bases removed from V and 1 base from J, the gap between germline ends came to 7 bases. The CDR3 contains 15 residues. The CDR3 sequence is CATSREGESYNEQFF. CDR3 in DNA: TGTGCCACCAGCAGAGAAGGGGAATCCTACAATGAGCAGTTCTTC.

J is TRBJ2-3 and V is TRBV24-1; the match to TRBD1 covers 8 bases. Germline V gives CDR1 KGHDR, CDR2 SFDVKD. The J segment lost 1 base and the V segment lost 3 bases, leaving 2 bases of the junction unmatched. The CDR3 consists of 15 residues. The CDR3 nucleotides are TGTGCCACCAGTGATCCGGGACAGGGCACAGATACGCAGTATTTT. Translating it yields CATSDPGQGTDTQYF.

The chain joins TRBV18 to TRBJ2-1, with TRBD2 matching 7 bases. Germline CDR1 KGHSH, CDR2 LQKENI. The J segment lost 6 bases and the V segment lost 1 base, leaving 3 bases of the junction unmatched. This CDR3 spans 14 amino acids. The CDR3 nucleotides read TGTGCCAGCTCACCACTCACTAGCGCCAATGAGCAGTTCTTC. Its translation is CASSPLTSANEQFF.

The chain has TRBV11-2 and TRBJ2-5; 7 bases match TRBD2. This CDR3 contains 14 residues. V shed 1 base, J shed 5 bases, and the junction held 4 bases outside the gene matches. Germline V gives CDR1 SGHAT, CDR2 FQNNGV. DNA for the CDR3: TGTGCCAGCAGCTTAGGGCTGGGAGGGGAGACCCAGTACTTC. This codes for CASSLGLGGETQYF.

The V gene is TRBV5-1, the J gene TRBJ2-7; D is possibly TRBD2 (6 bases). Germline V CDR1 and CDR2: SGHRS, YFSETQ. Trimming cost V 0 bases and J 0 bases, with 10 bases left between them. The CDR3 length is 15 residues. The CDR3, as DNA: TGCGCCAGCAGCTTGGTCGCGGGGAACTCCTACGAGCAGTACTTC. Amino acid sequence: CASSLVAGNSYEQYF.

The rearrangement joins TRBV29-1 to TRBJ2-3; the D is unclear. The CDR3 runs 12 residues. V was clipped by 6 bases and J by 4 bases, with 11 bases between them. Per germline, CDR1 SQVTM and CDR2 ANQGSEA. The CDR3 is CSVRQGPDTQYF. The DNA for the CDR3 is TGCAGCGTGCGTCAAGGGCCAGATACGCAGTATTTT.

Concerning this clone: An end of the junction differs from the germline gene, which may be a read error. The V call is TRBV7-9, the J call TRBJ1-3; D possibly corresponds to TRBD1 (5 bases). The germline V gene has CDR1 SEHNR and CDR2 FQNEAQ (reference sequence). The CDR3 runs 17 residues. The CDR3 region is CASSLAAGPRAGNTIYF. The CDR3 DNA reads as TGTGCCAGCAGTTTAGCGGCGGGGCCGAGGGCTGGAAACACCATATATTTT. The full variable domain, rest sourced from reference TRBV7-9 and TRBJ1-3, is DTGVSQNPRHKITKRGQNVTFRCDPISEHNRLYWYRQTLGQGPEFLTYFQNEAQLEKSRLLSDRFSAERPKGSFSTLEIQRTEQGDSAMYLCASSLAAGPRAGNTIYFGEGSWLTVV.

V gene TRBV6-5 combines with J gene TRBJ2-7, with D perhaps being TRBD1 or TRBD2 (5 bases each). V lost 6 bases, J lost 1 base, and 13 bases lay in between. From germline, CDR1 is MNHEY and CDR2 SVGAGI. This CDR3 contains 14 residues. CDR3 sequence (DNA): TGTGCCAGCAGCCGGGACCCATTATCCTACGAGCAGTACTTC. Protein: CASSRDPLSYEQYF.

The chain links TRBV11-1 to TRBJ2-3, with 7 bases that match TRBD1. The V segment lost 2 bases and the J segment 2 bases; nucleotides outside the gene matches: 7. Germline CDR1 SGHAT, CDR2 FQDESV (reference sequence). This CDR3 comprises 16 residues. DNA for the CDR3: TGTGCCAGCAGCTTATACAGGGGCTCTTACACAGATACGCAGTATTTT. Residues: CASSLYRGSYTDTQYF.

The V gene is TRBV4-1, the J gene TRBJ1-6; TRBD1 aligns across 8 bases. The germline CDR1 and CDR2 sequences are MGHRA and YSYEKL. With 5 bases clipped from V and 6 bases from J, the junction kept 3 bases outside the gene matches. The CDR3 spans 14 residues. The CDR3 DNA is TGCGCCAGCAGCTACAGGGGGTTTAATTCACCCCTCCACTTT. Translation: CASSYRGFNSPLHF.